This T cell receptor beta chain was captured in a study of shared clonotypes between healthy human individuals. Overall study results and limits: Among a few donors, around 5% of naive CD4 clonotypes were found in common.

A few counts support this clone. What it recognizes is unknown. Donors comprised only Caucasian adults living in Nashville, Tennessee. Splitting of CD4+ cells produced CD45RA+ naive and CD45RA-negative memory subsets. The CDR3 spans 15 residues. Trimming removed 6 bases at V and 7 bases at J, with 21 bases between. The germline V gene has CDR1 LNHDA and CDR2 SQIVND (reference sequence). Using immunoSEQ multiplex PCR, the repertoire was profiled, and TCRdb retains in-frame clones only, with some absent. The table lists 300,000 to 400,000 clones, around 70% of them singletons. The TCR comes from a man aged 25 to 40 in good health. The J gene is TRBJ1-2, the V gene TRBV19; D is unclear. Sample: memory CD4+ T cells sorted from blood. Noted subset: CD45RA-negative fraction. As DNA, the CDR3 is TGTGCCAGTAGCCAACCCACCTCGGGGATTGTTGGCTACACCTTC. This gives the protein CASSQPTSGIVGYTF.